This entry lists 20 T cell receptor beta chains sequenced from one sample in a study of T cells in Graves' hyperthyroidism and ophthalmopathy. The CDR3 regions of TCR beta were amplified from RNA transcripts. Initially, a first-round RT-PCR of the TCR CDR3 employed the HTBI primer set. TCRdb re-analysed the multiplex PCR reads in MiXCR, keeping a single row per CDR3 protein. The sample shows about 480,000 distinct CDR3 sequences, roughly a quarter of them seen only once. The specimen was blood. The receptors here all came from a woman in her 30s with Graves' ophthalmopathy.

At least ten counts were recorded for this clonotype. V usage is TRBV27 and J usage is TRBJ2-7; D is unclear. Deletions cut 3 bases from V and 4 bases from J, with 13 bases between. Germline V gene data show CDR1 as MNHEY and CDR2 as SMNVEV (reference sequence). The CDR3 is 14 residues long. The CDR3: CASSFGDSVYEQYF. CDR3 sequence (DNA): TGTGCCAGCAGTTTCGGAGACTCAGTTTACGAGCAGTACTTC.

At least ten counts were recorded for this clonotype. The CDR3 sequence is CASSVHRGTSGGSYEQYF. CDR3 nucleotides: TGTGCCAGCAGCGTTCATAGAGGGACTAGCGGGGGCTCCTACGAGCAGTACTTC. The chain recombines TRBV7-2 with TRBJ2-7, with TRBD2 matching over 14 bases. Germline V CDR1 and CDR2: SGHTA, FQGNSA. The CDR3 extends over 18 amino acids. Trimming cost V 5 bases and J 0 bases; bases outside gene matches: 9.

This clonotype was counted ten times or more. The chain recombines TRBV5-1 with TRBJ2-2, with a tentative D call TRBD1 (6 bases). Germline-derived CDR1 and CDR2 are SGHRS and YFSETQ. V lost 0 bases, J lost 7 bases, and 10 bases lay in between. The CDR3 has 14 residues. The CDR3 reads CASSLDRAGGELFF. CDR3 nucleotides: TGCGCCAGCAGCTTGGACAGGGCTGGCGGGGAGCTGTTTTTT.

This rearrangement joins TRBV5-1 to TRBJ2-7, with D perhaps given as TRBD1 or TRBD2 (5 bases each). The V end lost 7 bases, the J end lost 1 base, and 12 bases lay between the germline ends. Germline CDR1 reads SGHRS; CDR2 reads YFSETQ. The CDR3 extends over 13 amino acids. The CDR3 nucleotides are TGCGCCAGCGGTCTAGAGGGGTCCTACGAGCAGTACTTC. Translated: CASGLEGSYEQYF.

This sequence joins TRBV6-1 and TRBJ1-5, with D possibly TRBD1 on 5 matching bases. V lost 7 bases, J lost 6 bases, and 19 bases lay in between. CDR1 and CDR2 (germline): MNHNS, SASEGT. The CDR3 sequence is 15 residues long. This CDR3 reads CASTLARDASQPQHF. The CDR3 coding sequence is TGTGCCAGCACCTTGGCCCGGGACGCAAGTCAGCCCCAGCATTTT.

This clonotype was picked up many times. V is TRBV12-3 or TRBV12-4 and J is TRBJ1-5; D unclear. The length of the CDR3 is 12 residues. V was cut by 4 bases and J by 5 bases, with 6 bases left in between. In DNA, the CDR3 is TGTGCCAGCAGTTATGCGGATCAGCCCCAGCATTTT. This gives the protein CASSYADQPQHF.

In its sample, this clonotype was seen a few times. The chain links TRBV5-1 to TRBJ2-4; D is unresolved. The CDR3 runs 13 residues. Germline CDR1 is SGHRS and CDR2 is YFSETQ. V lost 1 base to trimming and J lost 6 bases, with 8 bases between them. This CDR3 reads CASSLSSLNIQYF. For the CDR3, the DNA is TGCGCCAGCAGCTTGAGTTCCTTAAACATTCAGTACTTC.

Many counts were recorded for this clonotype. The chain recombines TRBV6-1 with TRBJ1-2, with D possibly matching TRBD1 (6 bases). The CDR3 has 14 amino acids. V lost 1 base and J lost 6, with 12 bases in between. Germline CDR1 is MNHNS and CDR2 is SASEGT. CDR3 sequence reads: CASSEGNGGHGYTF. CDR3 DNA sequence: TGTGCCAGCAGTGAAGGGAACGGGGGCCATGGCTACACCTTC.

The chain joins TRBV4-1 to TRBJ1-1; possibly TRBD1 for D (5 bases). Trimming pared 0 bases from V and 3 bases from J, leaving 11 bases between. The CDR3 covers 15 residues. Germline V gene data show CDR1 as MGHRA and CDR2 as YSYEKL. The CDR3 DNA is TGCGCCAGCAGCCAAGATGATATCAGGGACACTGAAGCTTTCTTT. Its protein product is CASSQDDIRDTEAFF.

In its sample, this clonotype was seen a few times. The CDR3 protein is CASSLGLDAGGYEQYF. CDR3 nucleotides: TGTGCCAGCAGTTTGGGGCTGGACGCTGGCGGCTACGAGCAGTACTTC. The chain recombines TRBV28 with TRBJ2-7, with TRBD1 as a possible D gene (5 bases). V lost 3 bases and J lost 3, with 18 bases in between. This CDR3 contains 16 residues. The germline V gene encodes CDR1 MDHEN and CDR2 SYDVKM.

This clonotype was seen repeatedly, ten times or more. The V call is TRBV5-1, the J call TRBJ1-2; 10 bases agree with TRBD1. The CDR3 is 16 residues long. J gave up 2 bases and V 4 bases, and 8 bases lay outside the gene matches. Germline loops: CDR1 SGHRS, CDR2 YFSETQ. DNA for the CDR3: TGCGCCAGCAGCACGGACAGGGGGAATTGGAACTATGGCTACACCTTC. This sequence encodes CASSTDRGNWNYGYTF. The full variable domain, in which reference TRBV5-1 and TRBJ1-2 provide the parts outside the CDR3, is KAGVTQTPRYLIKTRGQQVTLSCSPISGHRSVSWYQQTPGQGLQFLFEYFSETQRNKGNFPGRFSGRQFSNSRSEMNVSTLELGDSALYLCASSTDRGNWNYGYTFGSGTRLTVV.

This clonotype came up many times. The V gene is TRBV4-1, the J gene TRBJ1-2, with D perhaps matching TRBD1 (6 bases). The CDR3 consists of 17 residues. The germline CDR1 and CDR2 sequences are MGHRA and YSYEKL. The ends were cut back, 1 base at V and 6 bases at J, with 21 bases in the middle. CDR3 nucleotide sequence: TGCGCCAGCAGCCAAGTCAACGTGTTAGGGGGGGAGGATGGCTACACCTTC. It encodes CASSQVNVLGGEDGYTF.

This sequence joins TRBV2 and TRBJ1-1, with no clear D. The V and J ends lost 2 bases and 0 bases respectively, with 7 bases between them. Germline V gives CDR1 SNHLY, CDR2 FYNNEI. The CDR3 covers 14 residues. The chain's CDR3 is CASSESPVNTEAFF. CDR3 coding DNA: TGTGCCAGCAGTGAATCCCCAGTGAACACTGAAGCTTTCTTT.

This clonotype appeared a single time. The CDR3 DNA reads TGTGCCAGCCAGAGGATCCCACCGCCCCTCGAGCAGTACTTC. As protein: CASQRIPPPLEQYF. The chain couples TRBV12-3 or TRBV12-4 to TRBJ2-7; D unresolved. The CDR3 contains 14 residues. Trimming removed 8 bases from V and 6 bases from J, with 20 bases in between.

The chain joins TRBV7-2 to TRBJ2-7, with 7 bases identical to TRBD2. The ends lost 2 bases at V and 9 bases at J; junction bases unmatched: 13. This CDR3 comprises 15 residues. Germline CDR1 is SGHTA and CDR2 is FQGNSA. For the CDR3, the DNA is TGTGCCAGCAGCTTACGACTAGCCCCCTCTAAGGGGCAGTACTTC. Translation: CASSLRLAPSKGQYF.

The gene calls are TRBV12-3 or TRBV12-4 and TRBJ1-1; the D is unclear. V lost 6 bases to trimming and J lost 1 base, with 6 bases between them. This CDR3 is 12 amino acids long. The CDR3 is CASSKKNTEAFF. The CDR3 DNA follows: TGTGCCAGCAGCAAGAAGAACACTGAAGCTTTCTTT.

The V call is TRBV7-2, the J call TRBJ2-7; D is unclear. Germline assignment: CDR1 SGHTA and CDR2 FQGNSA. Trimming stripped 5 bases from V and 0 bases from J, with 5 bases between. There are 12 residues in the CDR3. Here the CDR3 reads CASSPHSYEQYF. DNA for the CDR3: TGTGCCAGCAGCCCACACTCCTACGAGCAGTACTTC. Together with reference TRBV7-2 and TRBJ2-7, the CDR3 gives the full variable domain: GAGVSQSPSNKVTEKGKDVELRCDPISGHTALYWYRQSLGQGLEFLIYFQGNSAPDKSGLPSDRFSAERTGGSVSTLTIQRTQQEDSAVYLCASSPHSYEQYFGPGTRLTVT.

A few counts support this clonotype. The chain couples TRBV6-2 or TRBV6-3 to TRBJ2-7; 14 nucleotides line up with TRBD2. The junction had 5 bases not matched to a gene; V was cut back by 0 bases and J by 7 bases. The CDR3 has 16 residues. Germline V gives CDR1 MNHEY, CDR2 SVGEGT. The CDR3 is CASSYSGLAGAGEQYF. DNA for the CDR3: TGTGCCAGCAGTTACTCGGGACTAGCGGGAGCTGGGGAGCAGTACTTC.

A word on this clonotype: An end of the junction differs from the germline gene, which may be a read error. The rearrangement links TRBV12-3 or TRBV12-4 to TRBJ2-7, with a tentative D call TRBD2 (6 bases). The CDR3 extends over 14 amino acids. The CDR3 nucleotides read TGTGCCAGCAGTTTCGGGGGTATCGATTACGAACAGTACTTC. It translates to CASSFGGIDYEQYF.

This chain connects TRBV20-1 to TRBJ2-7; no reliable D call. Germline assignment: CDR1 DFQATT and CDR2 SNEGSKA (reference sequence). Trimming took off 3 bases at V and 0 bases at J, with 21 bases between the two ends. The CDR3 has 17 residues. For the CDR3, the DNA is TGCAGTGCTAGCAAGACCTCACTTAGCCGTGGCTCCTACGAGCAGTACTTC. It specifies CSASKTSLSRGSYEQYF.